A selection of T cell receptor beta chains follows, all from one sample in a study of CD8+ T cells in alopecia areata. Using immunoSEQ multiplex PCR, the repertoire was profiled, and TCRdb retains in-frame clones only, with some absent. The profile shows 150,000 to 250,000 clones, roughly 64% of them singletons. Sequencing was performed on CD4+ T cells sorted from blood, taken at week 24, from a patient treated with tofacitinib. The receptors derive from a human donor with alopecia areata. Both conserved end residues are part of each CDR3. The D gene is left open where the match is weak. For some rows the clone size is stated as once, few or many, or as a class when expanded; others skip it.

J gene	V gene	clone size	D gene	CDR3 protein	CDR3 DNA
TRBJ2-3	TRBV10-3	.	TRBD1	CAIRNGQGTDTQYF	TGTGCCATCAGGAACGGACAGGGAACAGATACGCAGTATTTT
TRBJ1-2	TRBV30	.	TRBD1	CAWRDDREERGYTF	TGTGCCTGGAGAGACGACAGGGAAGAAAGGGGCTACACCTTC
TRBJ2-2	TRBV5-1	.	TRBD2	CASSKGLAGDTGELFF	TGCGCCAGCAGCAAAGGACTAGCGGGGGACACCGGGGAGCTGTTTTTT
TRBJ1-5	TRBV2	.	.	CASSVNQPQHF	TGTGCCAGCAGTGTAAATCAGCCCCAGCATTTT
TRBJ1-5	TRBV20-1	few	.	CSASAHQPQHF	TGCAGTGCTAGTGCTCATCAGCCCCAGCATTTT
TRBJ1-2	TRBV19	.	.	CASSKQGNGYTF	TGTGCCAGTAGCAAACAGGGTAATGGCTACACCTTC
TRBJ2-3	TRBV4-1	.	TRBD2	CASSQDRGTSAPDTQYF	TGCGCCAGCAGCCAAGATCGTGGGACTAGTGCCCCAGATACGCAGTATTTT
TRBJ1-2	TRBV7-2	.	TRBD1	CASSPEGAVSF	TGTGCCAGCAGCCCCGAGGGGGCCGTATCTTTC
TRBJ2-7	TRBV5-1	.	TRBD1	CASNPGTDYEQYF	TGCGCCAGCAACCCCGGGACAGATTACGAGCAGTACTTC
TRBJ2-7	TRBV30	.	.	CAWTTQARSEQYF	TGTGCCTGGACCACTCAAGCGAGGTCCGAGCAGTACTTC
TRBJ2-5	TRBV9	.	TRBD1	CASSARQGGLETQYF	TGTGCCAGCAGCGCCCGACAGGGGGGTTTGGAGACCCAGTACTTC
TRBJ1-1	TRBV29-1	.	.	CSVVRDKNTEAFF	TGCAGCGTTGTTCGGGATAAGAACACTGAAGCTTTCTTT
TRBJ1-3	TRBV25-1	.	TRBD1	CASSGTGPSSGNTIYF	TGTGCCAGCAGTGGGACAGGGCCCTCCTCTGGAAACACCATATATTTT
TRBJ2-1	TRBV5-6	.	TRBD2	CASSQGLGISNEQFF	TGTGCCAGCAGCCAAGGACTAGGGATTAGCAATGAGCAGTTCTTC
TRBJ2-1	TRBV30	.	TRBD2	CAWSVWPSGPVSNEQFF	TGTGCCTGGAGTGTATGGCCTAGCGGGCCCGTTTCCAATGAGCAGTTCTTC
TRBJ2-7	TRBV6-5	.	.	CASSYSWDTISYEQYF	TGTGCCAGCAGTTACTCGTGGGACACCATCTCCTACGAGCAGTACTTC
TRBJ1-1	TRBV7-8	.	.	CASSLAVRWNTEAFF	TGTGCCAGCAGCTTAGCGGTGAGATGGAACACTGAAGCTTTCTTT
TRBJ2-3	TRBV11-2	.	.	CASSTQVTSTDTQYF	TGTGCCAGCAGCACACAGGTTACTAGCACAGATACGCAGTATTTT
TRBJ2-1	TRBV30	few	TRBD2	CAWSVGSGRSYNEQFF	TGTGCCTGGAGTGTAGGGAGCGGGAGATCGTACAATGAGCAGTTCTTC
TRBJ2-3	TRBV6-1	.	TRBD2	CASTPLAGGEDTQYF	TGTGCCAGCACGCCTTTAGCGGGGGGTGAAGATACGCAGTATTTT
TRBJ2-3	TRBV7-2	.	.	CASSFGARRDTQYF	TGTGCCAGCAGCTTCGGGGCTAGAAGAGATACGCAGTATTTT
TRBJ1-2	TRBV5-1	.	TRBD1	CASSSVGQGEGYTF	TGCGCCAGCAGCTCCGTTGGACAGGGGGAGGGCTACACCTTC
TRBJ2-3	TRBV7-2	.	TRBD2	CASSPGTSGGTDTQYF	TGTGCCAGCAGCCCAGGGACTAGCGGGGGGACAGATACGCAGTATTTT
TRBJ2-5	TRBV30	.	TRBD1	CAWSRGTGQETQYF	TGTGCCTGGAGTAGGGGGACAGGCCAAGAGACCCAGTACTTC
TRBJ1-1	TRBV4-3	once	.	CASSDTGFTEAFF	TGCGCCAGCAGCGACACAGGGTTCACTGAAGCTTTCTTT
TRBJ2-2	TRBV7-6	.	.	CASSLQTVTGELFF	TGTGCCAGCAGCTTACAAACGGTGACCGGGGAGCTGTTTTTT
TRBJ2-3	TRBV7-6	.	TRBD1	CASSLGQGVTDTQYF	TGTGCCAGCAGCCTGGGACAGGGGGTCACAGATACGCAGTATTTT
TRBJ2-5	TRBV5-1	.	TRBD2	CASSWGTSGGRLQETQYF	TGCGCCAGCAGCTGGGGGACTAGCGGCGGACGACTCCAAGAGACCCAGTACTTC
TRBJ2-7	TRBV2	few	TRBD1	CASSPLGTGYEQYF	TGTGCCAGCAGTCCCCTCGGGACAGGGTACGAGCAGTACTTC
TRBJ2-3	TRBV10-3	few	TRBD2	CAIKSGGASSTDTQYF	TGTGCCATCAAGAGCGGGGGGGCGTCTAGCACAGATACGCAGTATTTT
TRBJ2-1	TRBV29-1	few	TRBD1	CSGYSGQGSSYNEQFF	TGCAGCGGTTACTCGGGACAGGGGAGCTCCTACAATGAGCAGTTCTTC
TRBJ1-1	TRBV6-6	few	.	CASSRDAEAFF	TGTGCCAGCAGCCGGGACGCCGAAGCTTTCTTT
TRBJ1-1	TRBV6-5	.	.	CASSRSGALGAEAFF	TGTGCCAGCAGTCGTTCGGGGGCGCTTGGAGCTGAAGCTTTCTTT
TRBJ2-7	TRBV6-5	.	TRBD2	CASSYSRLAGVYEQYF	TGTGCCAGCAGTTACTCTCGACTAGCGGGAGTCTACGAGCAGTACTTC
TRBJ1-6	TRBV27	.	TRBD1	CASTDREGSPLHF	TGTGCCAGCACCGACAGGGAGGGTTCACCCCTCCACTTT
TRBJ2-3	TRBV5-1	.	TRBD1	CASSLGQGEPDTQYF	TGCGCCAGCAGCTTGGGACAGGGGGAGCCAGATACGCAGTATTTT
TRBJ2-4	TRBV2	few	.	CASSDSGTAKNIQYF	TGTGCCAGCAGTGATTCCGGGACGGCCAAAAACATTCAGTACTTC
TRBJ2-2	TRBV4-2	.	TRBD2	CASSPGLAGGELFF	TGTGCCAGCAGCCCCGGACTAGCGGGGGGGGAGCTGTTTTTT
TRBJ2-3	TRBV7-8	.	TRBD2	CASSLRSSGPVSTDTQYF	TGTGCCAGCAGCTTACGCTCTAGCGGGCCCGTTAGCACAGATACGCAGTATTTT
TRBJ1-1	TRBV30	.	TRBD1	CAWSQGAEAFF	TGTGCCTGGAGTCAGGGGGCTGAAGCTTTCTTT
TRBJ1-2	TRBV29-1	once	.	CSVEDGARSNYGYTF	TGCAGCGTTGAAGATGGAGCGAGAAGTAACTATGGCTACACCTTC
TRBJ2-7	TRBV29-1	.	.	CSVEGTLYEQYF	TGCAGCGTTGAAGGGACCCTCTACGAGCAGTACTTC